Following are 12 T cell receptor beta chains from one sample sequenced in a study of blood T cell repertoires in COVID-19. Here immunoSEQ multiplex PCR was the method, and the copy in TCRdb shows in-frame clones only, minus some. The sample records some 200,000 clones, approximately 90% being singletons. Sequenced input: peripheral blood. Receptors originate from a man in his 60s with active or convalescent COVID-19.

This clone was found once. The gene calls are TRBV7-8 and TRBJ1-1; D is ambiguous. There are 15 residues in the CDR3. From germline, CDR1 is SGHVS and CDR2 FQNEAQ. Trimming pared 7 bases from V and 2 bases from J, leaving 17 bases between. For the CDR3, the DNA is TGTGCCAGCACCGTGATACAGAAGGCTAACACTGAAGCTTTCTTT. It translates to CASTVIQKANTEAFF. Full variable domain (outside the CDR3, taken from reference TRBV7-8 and TRBJ1-1): GAGVSQSPRYKVAKRGQDVALRCDPISGHVSLFWYQQALGQGPEFLTYFQNEAQLDKSGLPSDRFFAERPEGSVSTLKIQRTQQEDSAVYLCASTVIQKANTEAFFGQGTRLTVV.

The CDR3 reads CASSPSFTDTQYF. In DNA, the CDR3 is TGTGCCAGCAGCCCTAGTTTCACAGATACGCAGTATTTT. The J gene is TRBJ2-3, the V gene TRBV5-4; D remains ambiguous. Per the germline V gene, CDR1 is SGHNT and CDR2 is YYREEE (reference sequence). This CDR3 region has 13 residues. Trimming took 4 bases from V and 2 from J, leaving 8 bases between them.

A single count supports this clone. The rearrangement links TRBV6-6 to TRBJ1-5; TRBD1 agrees at 12 bases. Germline CDR1 and CDR2: MNHNY and SVGAGI (reference sequence). Losses at the gene ends were 6 bases for V and 2 bases for J; bases not matched to a gene: 23. The CDR3 has 22 amino acids. CDR3 protein: CASSSSRDRGRIIEVGNQPQHF. As DNA, the CDR3 is TGTGCCAGCAGCTCCTCCCGGGACAGGGGGCGAATTATAGAGGTGGGCAATCAGCCCCAGCATTTT.

This clone was picked up one time. The chain couples TRBV10-2 to TRBJ2-7; D is undetermined. V lost 4 bases to trimming and J lost 4 bases, with 11 bases between them. CDR3 size: 13 residues. Germline V CDR1 and CDR2: WSHSY, SAAADI. Here the CDR3 reads CASSVETDYEQYF. CDR3 DNA: TGCGCCAGCAGTGTAGAGACTGATTACGAGCAGTACTTC.

The chain joins TRBV6-5 to TRBJ2-5, with D unclear. Germline CDR1 is MNHEY and CDR2 is SVGAGI. With 7 bases removed from V and 2 bases from J, the gap between germline ends came to 17 bases. CDR3 length: 15 amino acids. CDR3 loop: CASNLYAGGQETQYF. The CDR3 coding sequence is TGTGCCAGCAACCTCTATGCTGGCGGACAAGAGACCCAGTACTTC.

The gene calls are TRBV19 and TRBJ1-2; 10 bases fit TRBD1. CDR3 length: 14 residues. The V segment lost 6 bases and the J segment 6 bases; nucleotides outside the gene matches: 7. CDR1 LNHDA and CDR2 SQIVND come from the germline V gene (reference sequence). The CDR3 loop reads CASRWTGGKHGYTF. Here the CDR3 DNA reads TGTGCCAGTAGGTGGACAGGGGGTAAACATGGCTACACCTTC.

The chain is built from TRBV7-9 and TRBJ2-1; 8 nucleotides agree with TRBD2. V was clipped by 5 bases and J by 0 bases; unmatched bases: 6. CDR1 is SEHNR and CDR2 is FQNEAQ in the germline V gene (reference sequence). The CDR3 runs 16 residues. The CDR3 region has the DNA TGTGCCAGCAGCCCCCTACGGGGGGGCTCCTACAATGAGCAGTTCTTC. This sequence encodes CASSPLRGGSYNEQFF.

The CDR3 region has the DNA TGTGCCAGCAGCTTAAGACAGCTGAACACTGAAGCTTTCTTT. It encodes CASSLRQLNTEAFF. The chain joins TRBV11-1 to TRBJ1-1, with a possible D match to TRBD1 (5 bases). Germline assignment: CDR1 SGHAT and CDR2 FQDESV (reference sequence). The V end was cut by 2 bases, the J end by 0 bases, with 7 bases between. The CDR3 is 14 residues long.

This chain connects TRBV5-8 to TRBJ1-4; a weak D match, TRBD1 (6 bases). The germline V and J ends were trimmed by 0 bases and 14 bases, with 8 bases remaining between them. The CDR3 runs 11 residues. In germline, CDR1 is SGHTS, CDR2 YDEGEE. The chain's CDR3 is CASSLGGGLFF. CDR3 sequence (DNA): TGTGCCAGCAGCTTGGGGGGGGGCCTGTTTTTT.

The chain combines TRBV29-1 with TRBJ2-3; D is undetermined. Germline V gene sequence: CDR1 SQVTM, CDR2 ANQGSEA. The CDR3 is made up of 15 amino acids. The V gene lost 6 bases and the J gene lost 1 base, with 17 bases spanning the gap. The CDR3 loop reads CSVQTYPAGTDTQYF. CDR3 DNA: TGCAGCGTGCAGACTTACCCGGCAGGCACAGATACGCAGTATTTT.

This chain links TRBV18 with TRBJ1-3; TRBD1 aligns across 8 bases. The V segment lost 3 bases and the J segment 2 bases; nucleotides outside the gene matches: 3. This CDR3 comprises 15 residues. Germline-derived CDR1 and CDR2 are KGHSH and LQKENI. The CDR3 region is CASSPSTGAGNTIYF. The CDR3 nucleotides read TGTGCCAGCTCACCGTCGACAGGGGCTGGAAACACCATATATTTT.

The chain uses TRBV12-5 and TRBJ2-6; 7 bases are shared with TRBD1. CDR1 is LGHNT and CDR2 is FRNRAP in the germline V gene. This CDR3 is built from 14 residues. V dropped 9 bases and J dropped 0; count of bases not matched to a gene: 2. The CDR3 loop is CASYRGSGANVLTF. In DNA, the CDR3 is TGTGCTAGCTACAGGGGCTCTGGGGCCAACGTCCTGACTTTC.